This TCR beta chain stems from a study of blood T cell repertoires in COVID-19. The CDR3 sequence is 14 residues long. Trimming left V 7 bases short and J 3 bases short, with 15 bases between. Germline assignment: CDR1 LNHDA and CDR2 SQIVND (reference sequence). Original methodology: The authors estimated nucleated cell counts from reference gene primer amplification. Generated by immunoSEQ multiplex PCR, the TCRdb table keeps only in-frame clones and is missing some. From that table come the V and J calls and clone size; the DNA was used to work out D and trimming. The table has over 150,000 clones, roughly nine tenths seen once.

The rearrangement uses TRBV19 and TRBJ1-1, with D possibly being TRBD1 (5 bases). What was sequenced was peripheral blood. This sequence originates from a man aged 50 to 59 with acute or convalescent COVID-19. The CDR3 coding sequence is TGTGCCAGTATCGAATCAGGGCGGTACACTGAAGCTTTCTTT. Its translation: CASIESGRYTEAFF.